Following are 24 T cell receptor beta chains from one sample sequenced in a study of blood T cells in healthy people across ages. A second PCR, run for about 6 to 11 cycles, used a sample-barcoded 5' primer plus a J-beta primer mix. From the 5' RACE reads, TCRdb called clonotypes with MiXCR, one entry per CDR3 protein. The sample carries roughly 1 million distinct CDR3 sequences, 20% to 25% recorded once. These data are also associated with another study on T cells of mothers and their children.

Input material: blood. Every receptor here comes from a girl aged 2-10 years in good health.

The CDR3 DNA sequence: TGTGCCAGCAGCGTGACTAGCGGGGGCGCGGATGAGCAGTTCTTC. Protein product: CASSVTSGGADEQFF. V gene TRBV9 combines with J gene TRBJ2-1, with 12 bases aligning to TRBD2. Germline-derived CDR1 and CDR2 are SGDLS and YYNGEE. V shed 2 bases and J 8 bases; nucleotides not matched to a gene: 5. This CDR3 has 15 residues.

The rearrangement uses TRBV29-1 and TRBJ1-5; a possible D gene is TRBD1 (6 bases). V gave up 5 bases and J gave up 11 bases, with 13 bases separating them. The CDR3 runs to 11 residues. Germline CDR1 and CDR2: SQVTM and ANQGSEA. CDR3 amino acids: CSVHSGEAQHF. DNA of the CDR3: TGCAGCGTTCATTCAGGGGAGGCCCAGCATTTT. Together with reference TRBV29-1 and TRBJ1-5, the CDR3 gives the full variable domain: SAVISQKPSRDICQRGTSLTIQCQVDSQVTMMFWYRQQPGQSLTLIATANQGSEATYESGFVIDKFPISRPNLTFSTLTVSNMSPEDSSIYLCSVHSGEAQHFGDGTRLSIL.

The sample holds one count of this clonotype. This sequence joins TRBV7-9 and TRBJ1-3; no firm D call. CDR1 and CDR2 from the germline V gene are SEHNR and FQNEAQ (reference sequence). This CDR3 is built from 14 residues. Deletions cut 4 bases from V and 8 bases from J, with 15 bases between. Here the CDR3 DNA reads TGTGCCAGCAGCTCCGTGACTGCACCTGACACCATATATTTT. Its translation is CASSSVTAPDTIYF.

This clonotype was recorded at least ten times. This chain links TRBV7-2 with TRBJ1-2; 7 bases fit TRBD1. Germline V lookup: CDR1 SGHTA, CDR2 FQGNSA. The CDR3 sequence is 14 residues long. V lost 8 bases and J lost 6; bases outside the gene matches: 12. CDR3 DNA: TGTGCCAGCTCCACCGGGACAGCCAGGGATGGCTACACCTTC. It yields the protein CASSTGTARDGYTF.

V and J are TRBV20-1 and TRBJ2-3; 10 positions agree with TRBD1. This CDR3 is 14 amino acids long. Germline V lookup: CDR1 DFQATT, CDR2 SNEGSKA (reference sequence). Trimming at V came to 5 bases and at J to 4 bases, leaving 6 bases not matched to a gene. CDR3 in amino acids: CSASTGGFADTQYF. The CDR3 region has the DNA TGCAGTGCTTCGACAGGGGGCTTCGCAGATACGCAGTATTTT.

J is TRBJ2-1 and V is TRBV27; D call uncertain. The germline gives CDR1 MNHEY, CDR2 SMNVEV (reference sequence). The CDR3 spans 13 residues. V shed 3 bases and J shed 5 bases, with 8 bases lying between them. CDR3 region: CASSLARHNEQFF. CDR3 bases: TGTGCCAGCAGTTTGGCCAGACACAATGAGCAGTTCTTC.

This sequence joins TRBV28 and TRBJ2-5, with D perhaps matching TRBD2 (5 bases). There are 14 residues in the CDR3. Germline V gene sequence: CDR1 MDHEN, CDR2 SYDVKM. The V end was cut by 7 bases, the J end by 5 bases, with 17 bases between. CDR3 amino acids: CASTYSATAETQYF. CDR3 in DNA: TGTGCCAGCACCTATAGCGCGACGGCGGAGACCCAGTACTTC.

This clonotype was observed a handful of times. The V call is TRBV28, the J call TRBJ2-5; tentative D call: TRBD1 (5 bases). The better agreement between TRBJ2-1 and the DNA end casts doubt on the J call. The CDR3 is made up of 14 amino acids. Germline CDR1 reads MDHEN; CDR2 reads SYDVKM. The CDR3 DNA is TGTGCCAGCAGTTTTATGGGGCTAGAAGGTGAGCAGTTCTTC. Its protein is CASSFMGLEGEQFF.

Comments on this clonotype: Because the CDR3's place on the DNA is in doubt, the DNA is left out and the CDR3 is given as listed by TCRdb. This rearrangement joins TRBV29-1 to TRBJ2-5. The germline V gene has CDR1 SQVTM and CDR2 ANQGSEA. Including both end residues, the CDR3 is 12 amino acids long. CDR3 amino acids: CSVDYFGNEQFF.

The rearrangement uses TRBV21-1 and TRBJ1-1; the table assigns TRBD1, which was not confirmed against the DNA. TRBV21-1 is an annotated pseudogene. The CDR3 length is 14 residues. The CDR3, as DNA: TGTGCCACAGAACCGGGACAGCGGAACACTGAAGCTTTCTTT. It is translated as CATEPGQRNTEAFF.

The table lists this clonotype with a few counts. The chain uses TRBV5-1 and TRBJ2-2; D gene ambiguous. Trimming shortened V by 0 bases and J by 0 bases, and 6 bases separated the two germline ends. The CDR3 has 15 amino acids. In germline, CDR1 is SGHRS, CDR2 YFSETQ. The CDR3 sequence: CASSLGRTNTGELFF. The CDR3 region has the DNA TGCGCCAGCAGCTTGGGGCGGACGAACACCGGGGAGCTGTTTTTT.

This clonotype was detected a few times. The chain's CDR3 is CASSLGLGISTDTQYF. In nucleotides, the CDR3 is TGTGCCAGCAGTTTGGGGCTTGGAATTAGCACAGATACGCAGTATTTT. The rearrangement links TRBV12-3 or TRBV12-4 to TRBJ2-3; perhaps TRBD1 as D (5 bases). The V and J ends lost 3 bases and 0 bases respectively, with 13 bases between them. This CDR3 comprises 16 residues.

The CDR3 nucleotides read TGCAGTGCCAAACAGGGGGCGAGTTACAATGAGCAGTTCTTC. The encoded protein is CSAKQGASYNEQFF. The chain employs TRBV20-1 and TRBJ2-1, with 9 bases that match TRBD1. Trimming at V came to 6 bases and at J to 4 bases, leaving 7 bases not matched to a gene. In germline, CDR1 is DFQATT, CDR2 SNEGSKA (reference sequence). The CDR3 has 14 residues.

This chain links TRBV2 with TRBJ2-5; 9 bases align to TRBD2. The CDR3 loop spans 14 amino acids. The V gene's germline CDR1 is SNHLY and CDR2 FYNNEI. The V gene end was trimmed by 7 bases and the J gene end by 5 bases; junction bases not matched to a gene: 8. This chain's CDR3 is CASNLRGGLETQYF. Here the CDR3 DNA reads TGTGCCAGCAACTTGCGGGGGGGCCTTGAGACCCAGTACTTC.

The gene calls are TRBV6-5 and TRBJ1-1, with 7 nucleotides matching TRBD1. Germline V gene lookup returns CDR1 MNHEY and CDR2 SVGAGI. V trimming: 5 bases; J trimming: 10 bases; junction bases outside the gene matches: 13. The CDR3 extends over 14 amino acids. Here the CDR3 reads CASSGQVDIRVAFF. The CDR3 bases are TGTGCCAGCAGTGGACAGGTCGACATCCGGGTAGCTTTCTTT.

The chain employs TRBV14 and TRBJ2-3; weak D call: TRBD2 (5 bases). Trimming removed 0 bases from V and 4 bases from J, with 11 bases in between. In germline, CDR1 is SGHDN, CDR2 FVKESK. This CDR3 region has 15 residues. The CDR3: CASSQDLMGADTQYF. CDR3 nucleotides: TGTGCCAGCAGCCAAGATCTTATGGGAGCAGATACGCAGTATTTT.

This rearrangement joins TRBV3-1 to TRBJ2-3, with 7 positions matching TRBD1. Germline loops: CDR1 LGHDT, CDR2 YNNKEL (reference sequence). The V and J ends lost 1 base and 3 bases, in that order; junction bases with no gene match: 4. The CDR3 spans 15 residues. CDR3 nucleotide sequence: TGTGCCAGCAGCCAAGCACAGGGGTTGACAGATACGCAGTATTTT. Translating it yields CASSQAQGLTDTQYF.

Concerning this clonotype itself: An end of the junction differs from the germline gene, which may be a read error. The chain recombines TRBV27 with TRBJ2-3, with a possible D match to TRBD1 (5 bases). The CDR3 runs to 12 residues. Looked up from germline, CDR1 is MNHEY and CDR2 is SMNVEV (reference sequence). CDR3 sequence: CASSLPRDMQYF. The DNA for the CDR3 is TGTGCCAGCAGTTTGCCCAGGGATATGCAGTATTTT.

The rearrangement uses TRBV4-1 and TRBJ2-5, with D possibly matching TRBD2 (6 bases). The CDR3 is made up of 15 amino acids. The germline V gene encodes CDR1 MGHRA and CDR2 YSYEKL. V was pared by 4 bases and J by 5 bases, with 17 bases between. The DNA of the CDR3 is TGCGCCAGCAGCCGCGGGGCAGACAGCGGGGAGACCCAGTACTTC. It yields the protein CASSRGADSGETQYF.

This clonotype appeared a few times. This sequence joins TRBV20-1 and TRBJ2-7; unclear D gene. The CDR3 has 13 amino acids. V was trimmed by 5 bases and J by 4 bases, leaving 15 bases between them. CDR1 DFQATT and CDR2 SNEGSKA come from the germline V gene (reference sequence). DNA for the CDR3: TGCAGTGCTGAGGACCCTAGGAGATACGAGCAGTACTTC. It translates to CSAEDPRRYEQYF.

The chain couples TRBV5-1 to TRBJ2-7; D remains ambiguous. CDR1 and CDR2 from the germline V gene are SGHRS and YFSETQ. This CDR3 is 14 amino acids long. V lost 1 base and J lost 0, with 8 bases in between. CDR3 in DNA: TGCGCCAGCAGCTTGAGACCGGACTCCTACGAGCAGTACTTC. This codes for CASSLRPDSYEQYF. The entire variable domain, with the rest obtained from reference TRBV5-1 and TRBJ2-7, is as follows: KAGVTQTPRYLIKTRGQQVTLSCSPISGHRSVSWYQQTPGQGLQFLFEYFSETQRNKGNFPGRFSGRQFSNSRSEMNVSTLELGDSALYLCASSLRPDSYEQYFGPGTRLTVT.

This clonotype was seen a few times. The rearrangement joins TRBV9 to TRBJ2-7, with a possible D match to TRBD1 (5 bases). Trimming took 6 bases from V and 6 from J, leaving 16 bases between them. This CDR3 has 13 residues. Germline V gene sequence: CDR1 SGDLS, CDR2 YYNGEE. The CDR3 reads CASKARGSGEQYF. CDR3 nucleotides: TGTGCCAGCAAGGCAAGGGGTTCGGGCGAGCAGTACTTC.

The rearrangement links TRBV4-2 to TRBJ2-2, with D unresolved. V was pared by 0 bases and J by 4 bases, with 3 bases between. This CDR3 comprises 13 residues. CDR1 is LGHNA and CDR2 is YNFKEQ in the germline V gene. The CDR3 DNA follows: TGTGCCAGCAGCCAAGAATCCACCGGGGAGCTGTTTTTT. Residues: CASSQESTGELFF.

This clonotype was seen a handful of times. The V and J genes are TRBV6-5 and TRBJ2-3, with a possible D match to TRBD1 (7 bases). CDR3 length: 16 residues. The ends were cut back, 5 bases at V and 3 bases at J, with 18 bases in the middle. Germline V gene sequence: CDR1 MNHEY, CDR2 SVGAGI. The CDR3 bases are TGTGCCAGCAGTCCTCGACAGGGAGGCGAAACAGATACGCAGTATTTT. The encoded protein is CASSPRQGGETDTQYF.